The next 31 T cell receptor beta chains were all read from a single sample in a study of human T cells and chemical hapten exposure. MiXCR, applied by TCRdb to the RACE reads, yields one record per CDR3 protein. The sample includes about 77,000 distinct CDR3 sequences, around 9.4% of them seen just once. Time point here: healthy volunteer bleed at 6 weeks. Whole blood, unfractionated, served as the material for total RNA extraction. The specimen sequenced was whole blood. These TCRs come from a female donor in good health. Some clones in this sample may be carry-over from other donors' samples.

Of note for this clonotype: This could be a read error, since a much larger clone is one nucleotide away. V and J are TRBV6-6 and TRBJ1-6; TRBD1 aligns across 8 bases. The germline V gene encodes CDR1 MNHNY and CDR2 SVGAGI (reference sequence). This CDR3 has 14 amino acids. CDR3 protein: CASSPGTGFSPLNF. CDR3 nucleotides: TGTGCCAGCAGTCCCGGGACAGGCTTTTCACCCCTCAACTTT.

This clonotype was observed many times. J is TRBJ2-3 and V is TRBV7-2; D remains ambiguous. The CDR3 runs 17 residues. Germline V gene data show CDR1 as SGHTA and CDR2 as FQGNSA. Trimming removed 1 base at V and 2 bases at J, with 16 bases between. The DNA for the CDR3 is TGTGCCAGCAGCTTAGTAAGCGCGGTCCCAGACACAGATACGCAGTATTTT. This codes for CASSLVSAVPDTDTQYF.

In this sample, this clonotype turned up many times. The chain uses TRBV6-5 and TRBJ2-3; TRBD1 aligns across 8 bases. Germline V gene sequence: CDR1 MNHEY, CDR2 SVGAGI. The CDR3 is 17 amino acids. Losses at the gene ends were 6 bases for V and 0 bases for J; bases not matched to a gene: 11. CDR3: CASSVDREQTSTDTQYF. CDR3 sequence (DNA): TGTGCCAGCAGCGTGGACAGGGAACAAACTAGCACAGATACGCAGTATTTT.

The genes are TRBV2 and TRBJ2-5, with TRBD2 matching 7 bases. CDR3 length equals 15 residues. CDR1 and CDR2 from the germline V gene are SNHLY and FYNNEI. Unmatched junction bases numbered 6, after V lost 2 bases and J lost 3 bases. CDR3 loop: CASSEWGGKKETQYF. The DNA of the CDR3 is TGTGCCAGCAGTGAATGGGGGGGTAAGAAAGAGACCCAGTACTTC.

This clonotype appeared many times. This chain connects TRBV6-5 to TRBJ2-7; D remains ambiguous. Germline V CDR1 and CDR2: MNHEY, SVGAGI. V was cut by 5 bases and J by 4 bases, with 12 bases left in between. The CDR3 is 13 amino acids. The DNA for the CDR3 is TGTGCCAGCAGTCGTCAAATCGAATACGAGCAGTACTTC. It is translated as CASSRQIEYEQYF.

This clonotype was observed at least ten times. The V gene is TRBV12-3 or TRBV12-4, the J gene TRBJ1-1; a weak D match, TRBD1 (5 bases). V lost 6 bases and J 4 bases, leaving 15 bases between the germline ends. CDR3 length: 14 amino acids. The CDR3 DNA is TGTGCCAGCAGCCGAAAAGGTGGGGGCACTGAAGCTTTCTTT. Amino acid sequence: CASSRKGGGTEAFF.

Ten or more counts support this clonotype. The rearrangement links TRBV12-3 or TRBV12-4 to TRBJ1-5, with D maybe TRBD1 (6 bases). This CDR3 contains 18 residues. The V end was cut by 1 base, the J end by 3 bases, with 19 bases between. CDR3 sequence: CASSLDFAAGVNNQPQHF. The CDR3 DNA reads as TGTGCCAGCAGTTTAGACTTTGCGGCAGGGGTCAACAATCAGCCCCAGCATTTT.

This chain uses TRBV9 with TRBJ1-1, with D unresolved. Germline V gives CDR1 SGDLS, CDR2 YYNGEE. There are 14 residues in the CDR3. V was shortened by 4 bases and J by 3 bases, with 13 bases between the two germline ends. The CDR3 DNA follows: TGTGCCAGCAGCCCCGATCGGTCTTACACTGAAGCTTTCTTT. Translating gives CASSPDRSYTEAFF.

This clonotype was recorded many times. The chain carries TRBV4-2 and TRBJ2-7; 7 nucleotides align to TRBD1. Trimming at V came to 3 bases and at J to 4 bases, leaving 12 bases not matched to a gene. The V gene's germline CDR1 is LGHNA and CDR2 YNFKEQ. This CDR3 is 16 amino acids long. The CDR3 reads CASSQAQGNSGYEQYF. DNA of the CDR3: TGTGCCAGCAGCCAGGCACAGGGGAACTCGGGTTACGAGCAGTACTTC.

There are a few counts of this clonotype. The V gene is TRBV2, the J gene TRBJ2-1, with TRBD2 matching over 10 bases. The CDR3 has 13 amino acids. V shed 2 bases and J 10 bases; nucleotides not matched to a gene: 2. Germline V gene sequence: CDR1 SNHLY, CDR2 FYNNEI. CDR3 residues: CASSELAGVEQFF. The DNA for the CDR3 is TGTGCCAGCAGTGAACTAGCGGGGGTAGAGCAGTTCTTC.

DNA of the CDR3: TGTGCCAGCAGTTTTAGGAATTCCTACGAGCAGTACTTC. This codes for CASSFRNSYEQYF. The chain couples TRBV12-3 or TRBV12-4 to TRBJ2-7; D gene uncertain. V was clipped by 3 bases and J by 1 base, with 7 bases between them. The CDR3 has 13 amino acids.

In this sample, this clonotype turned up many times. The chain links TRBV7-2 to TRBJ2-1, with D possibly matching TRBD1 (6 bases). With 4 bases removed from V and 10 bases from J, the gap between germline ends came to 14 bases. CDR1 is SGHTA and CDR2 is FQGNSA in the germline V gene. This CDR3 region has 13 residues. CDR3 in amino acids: CASSSHPGTEQFF. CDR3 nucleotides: TGTGCCAGCAGCTCTCATCCCGGGACAGAGCAGTTCTTC.

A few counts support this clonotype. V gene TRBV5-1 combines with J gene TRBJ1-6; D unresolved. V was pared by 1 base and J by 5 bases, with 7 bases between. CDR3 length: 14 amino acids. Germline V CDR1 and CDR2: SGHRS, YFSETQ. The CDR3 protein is CASSLTDNNSPLHF. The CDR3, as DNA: TGCGCCAGCAGCTTGACAGACAATAATTCACCCCTCCACTTT.

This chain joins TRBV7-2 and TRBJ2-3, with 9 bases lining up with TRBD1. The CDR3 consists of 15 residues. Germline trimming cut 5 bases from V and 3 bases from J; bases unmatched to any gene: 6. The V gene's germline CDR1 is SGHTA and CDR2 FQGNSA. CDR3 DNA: TGTGCCAGCAGCGATTACAGGGGGCGAACAGATACGCAGTATTTT. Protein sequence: CASSDYRGRTDTQYF.

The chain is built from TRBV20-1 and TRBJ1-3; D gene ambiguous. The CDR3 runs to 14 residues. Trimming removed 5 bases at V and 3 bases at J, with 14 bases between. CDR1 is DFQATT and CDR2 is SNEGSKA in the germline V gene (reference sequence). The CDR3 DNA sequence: TGCAGTGCTGTCGGCAGGAATTATGGAAACACCATATATTTT. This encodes CSAVGRNYGNTIYF.

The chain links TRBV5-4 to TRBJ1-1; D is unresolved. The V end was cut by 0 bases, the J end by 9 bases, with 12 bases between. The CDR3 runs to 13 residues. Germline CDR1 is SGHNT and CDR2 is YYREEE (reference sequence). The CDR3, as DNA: TGTGCCAGCAGCTTGGACGGACCTACTAAAGCTTTCTTT. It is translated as CASSLDGPTKAFF.

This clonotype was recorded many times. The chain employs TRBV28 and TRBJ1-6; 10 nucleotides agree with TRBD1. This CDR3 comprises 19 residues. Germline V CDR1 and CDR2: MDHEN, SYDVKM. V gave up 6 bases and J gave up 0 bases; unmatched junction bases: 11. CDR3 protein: CASRTGTGDLSSYNSPLHF. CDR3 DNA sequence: TGTGCCAGCAGAACCGGGACAGGGGACCTGAGCTCCTATAATTCACCCCTCCACTTT.

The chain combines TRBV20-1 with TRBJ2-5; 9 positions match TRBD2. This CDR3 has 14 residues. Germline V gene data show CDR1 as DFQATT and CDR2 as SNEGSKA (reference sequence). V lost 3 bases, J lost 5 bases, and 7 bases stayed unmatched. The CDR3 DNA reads TGCAGTGCTAGTTTTAGCGGGGGTCGGGAGACCCAGTACTTC. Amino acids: CSASFSGGRETQYF.

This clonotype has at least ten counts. The CDR3 protein is CASSGGNYGYTF. The DNA of the CDR3 is TGTGCCAGCTCCGGTGGGAACTATGGCTACACCTTC. The chain employs TRBV18 and TRBJ1-2; no reliable D call. This CDR3 comprises 12 residues. The germline V gene encodes CDR1 KGHSH and CDR2 LQKENI. Between the trimmed V and J ends, which lost 6 bases and 2 bases, there was a span of 7 bases.

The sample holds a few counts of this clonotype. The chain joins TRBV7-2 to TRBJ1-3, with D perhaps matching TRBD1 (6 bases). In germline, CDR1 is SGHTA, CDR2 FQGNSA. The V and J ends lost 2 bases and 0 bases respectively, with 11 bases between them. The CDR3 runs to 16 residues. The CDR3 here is CASSLLGGPSGNTIYF. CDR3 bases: TGTGCCAGCAGCTTACTCGGGGGCCCCTCTGGAAACACCATATATTTT.

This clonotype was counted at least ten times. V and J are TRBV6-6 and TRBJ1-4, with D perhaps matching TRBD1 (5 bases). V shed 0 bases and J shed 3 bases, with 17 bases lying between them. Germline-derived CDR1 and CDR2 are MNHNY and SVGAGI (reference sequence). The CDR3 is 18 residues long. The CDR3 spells CASSYSWQGAGSNEKLFF. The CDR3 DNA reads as TGTGCCAGCAGTTACTCGTGGCAAGGGGCAGGATCTAATGAAAAACTGTTTTTT.

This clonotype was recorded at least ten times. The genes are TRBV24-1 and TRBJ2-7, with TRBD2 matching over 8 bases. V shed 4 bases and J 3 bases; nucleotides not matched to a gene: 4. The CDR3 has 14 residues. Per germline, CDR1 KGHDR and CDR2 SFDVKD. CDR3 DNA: TGTGCCACCAGTGACGCCGGGACTAGCTACGAGCAGTACTTC. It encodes CATSDAGTSYEQYF.

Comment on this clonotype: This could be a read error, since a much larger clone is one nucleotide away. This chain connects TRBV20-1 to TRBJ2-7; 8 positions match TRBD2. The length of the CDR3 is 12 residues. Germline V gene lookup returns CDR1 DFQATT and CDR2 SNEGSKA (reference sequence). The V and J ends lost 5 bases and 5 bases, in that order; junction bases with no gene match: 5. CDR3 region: CSAGGGLDEQYF. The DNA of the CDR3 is TGCAGTGCTGGCGGGGGGTTGGACGAGCAGTACTTC.

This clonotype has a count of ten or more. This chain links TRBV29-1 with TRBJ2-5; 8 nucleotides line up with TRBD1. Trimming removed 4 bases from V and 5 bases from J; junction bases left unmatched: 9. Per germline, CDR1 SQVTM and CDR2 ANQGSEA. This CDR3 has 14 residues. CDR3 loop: CSVAGQGRGETQYF. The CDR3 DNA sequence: TGCAGCGTTGCCGGACAGGGTAGGGGGGAGACCCAGTACTTC. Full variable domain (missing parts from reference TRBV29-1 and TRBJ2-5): SAVISQKPSRDICQRGTSLTIQCQVDSQVTMMFWYRQQPGQSLTLIATANQGSEATYESGFVIDKFPISRPNLTFSTLTVSNMSPEDSSIYLCSVAGQGRGETQYFGPGTRLLVL.

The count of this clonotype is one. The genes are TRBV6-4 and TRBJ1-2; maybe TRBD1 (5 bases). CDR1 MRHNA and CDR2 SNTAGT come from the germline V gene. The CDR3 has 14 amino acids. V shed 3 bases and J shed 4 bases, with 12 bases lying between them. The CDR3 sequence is CASSERVGGYGYTF. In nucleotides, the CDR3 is TGTGCCAGCAGTGAAAGGGTTGGGGGCTATGGCTACACCTTC.

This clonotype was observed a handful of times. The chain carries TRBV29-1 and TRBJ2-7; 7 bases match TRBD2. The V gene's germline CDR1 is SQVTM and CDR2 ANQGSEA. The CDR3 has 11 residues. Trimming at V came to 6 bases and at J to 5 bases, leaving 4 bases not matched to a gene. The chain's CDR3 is CSVRTSNEQYF. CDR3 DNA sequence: TGCAGCGTGAGGACTAGTAACGAGCAGTACTTC.

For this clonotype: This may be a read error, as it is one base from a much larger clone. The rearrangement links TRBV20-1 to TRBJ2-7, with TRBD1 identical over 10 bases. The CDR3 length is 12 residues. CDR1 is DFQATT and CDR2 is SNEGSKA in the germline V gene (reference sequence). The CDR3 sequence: CRGDRGMLEQYF. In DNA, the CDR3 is TGCAGGGGGGACAGGGGTATGCTCGAGCAGTACTTC.

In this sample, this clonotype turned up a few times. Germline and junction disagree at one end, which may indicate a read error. CDR3 region: CASSIAGGHNEQFF. The DNA of the CDR3 is TGTGCCAGCAGCATAGCGGGGGGGCACAATGAGCAGTTCTTC. This chain joins TRBV7-6 and TRBJ2-1; 11 bases match TRBD2. The CDR3 loop spans 14 amino acids. Per the germline V gene, CDR1 is SGHVS and CDR2 is FNYEAQ.

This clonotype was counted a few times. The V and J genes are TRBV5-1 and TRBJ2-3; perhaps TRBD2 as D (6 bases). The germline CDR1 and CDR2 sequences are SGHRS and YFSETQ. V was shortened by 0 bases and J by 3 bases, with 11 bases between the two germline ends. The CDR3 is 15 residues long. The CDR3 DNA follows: TGCGCCAGCAGCTTGGCGGTCCGGGGGACAGATACGCAGTATTTT. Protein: CASSLAVRGTDTQYF. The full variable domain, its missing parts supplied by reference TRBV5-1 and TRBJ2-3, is KAGVTQTPRYLIKTRGQQVTLSCSPISGHRSVSWYQQTPGQGLQFLFEYFSETQRNKGNFPGRFSGRQFSNSRSEMNVSTLELGDSALYLCASSLAVRGTDTQYFGPGTRLTVL.

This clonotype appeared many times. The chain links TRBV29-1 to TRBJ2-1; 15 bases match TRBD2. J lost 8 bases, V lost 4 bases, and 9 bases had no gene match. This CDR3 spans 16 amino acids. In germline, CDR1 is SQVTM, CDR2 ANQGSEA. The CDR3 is CSVGGLAGGRKYEQFF. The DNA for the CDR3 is TGCAGCGTTGGTGGACTAGCGGGGGGGCGGAAGTATGAGCAGTTCTTC.

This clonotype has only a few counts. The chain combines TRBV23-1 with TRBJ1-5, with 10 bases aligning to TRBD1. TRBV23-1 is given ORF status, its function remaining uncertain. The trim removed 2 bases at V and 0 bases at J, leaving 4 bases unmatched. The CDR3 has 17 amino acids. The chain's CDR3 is CASSQAGTGDSNQPQHF. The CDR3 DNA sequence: TGCGCCAGCAGTCAAGCCGGGACAGGGGATAGCAATCAGCCCCAGCATTTT.